A single sample gave rise to the 26 T cell receptor beta chains below, sequenced in a study of patients and donors after allogeneic stem cell transplantation. TCRdb called the RT-PCR reads again in MiXCR, with one record for every CDR3 protein. The table lists about 96,000 distinct CDR3 sequences, roughly 50% of them singletons, with 60% to 75% in the top ten. The sample comprised blood, either unsorted or a sorted T cell fraction (not recorded which). These receptors came from a human donor who was either an allogeneic HSCT recipient or a stem cell or donor lymphocyte infusion donor (not recorded which). It is not recorded whose cells these are; they may come from a transplant donor.

The chain joins TRBV6-5 to TRBJ1-3; possibly TRBD1 for D (5 bases). The CDR3 extends over 14 amino acids. Germline CDR1 is MNHEY and CDR2 is SVGAGI. Trimming took off 6 bases at V and 8 bases at J, with 17 bases between the two ends. The CDR3 region has the DNA TGTGCCAGCAGGCGAGACAGTGGAATGGACACCATATATTTT. Its translation is CASRRDSGMDTIYF.

Worth noting for this clonotype: A single base separates this from a much larger clone, so it may be a read error. The rearrangement joins TRBV7-9 to TRBJ1-3, with a weak D call TRBD1 (5 bases). Germline V gene data show CDR1 as SEHNR and CDR2 as FQNEAQ (reference sequence). Trimming cost V 5 bases and J 6 bases, with 14 bases left between them. CDR3 length: 14 residues. The CDR3 DNA follows: TGTGCCAGCAGCCCGGACAAGGGAGTAAACACCATATATTTT. It yields the protein CASSPDKGVNTIYF.

The chain joins TRBV7-3 to TRBJ2-1; D not resolved. Per germline, CDR1 SGHTA and CDR2 FQGTGA. The V gene lost 0 bases and the J gene lost 4 bases, with 10 bases spanning the gap. CDR3 length equals 15 residues. The CDR3, as DNA: TGTGCCAGCAGCTTAACGTACGGCAAGTACAATGAGCAGTTCTTC. The encoded protein is CASSLTYGKYNEQFF.

The chain is built from TRBV30 and TRBJ1-5; D ambiguous. Germline V gives CDR1 GTSNPN, CDR2 SVGIG (reference sequence). This CDR3 has 14 residues. V lost 2 bases to trimming and J lost 1 base, with 9 bases between them. The CDR3 nucleotides read TGTGCCTGGAGTTTCGACACGAGCAATCAGCCCCAGCATTTT. It encodes CAWSFDTSNQPQHF.

The rearrangement links TRBV12-3 or TRBV12-4 to TRBJ1-1, with 7 bases aligning to TRBD1. The ends lost 6 bases at V and 1 base at J; junction bases unmatched: 11. This CDR3 is built from 16 residues. The CDR3 is CASRPGGQGENTEAFF. In DNA, the CDR3 is TGTGCCAGCAGGCCCGGAGGGCAGGGGGAGAACACTGAAGCTTTCTTT.

The CDR3 reads CASSSETQYF. CDR3 DNA sequence: TGTGCCAGCAGTTCAGAGACCCAGTACTTC. The chain has TRBV6-6 and TRBJ2-5; D call uncertain. Germline V gives CDR1 MNHNY, CDR2 SVGAGI (reference sequence). The CDR3 length is 10 residues. V was clipped by 4 bases and J by 4 bases, with 1 base between them.

A single count supports this clonotype. The chain carries TRBV12-3 or TRBV12-4 and TRBJ1-4; D not certain. The CDR3 has 13 residues. V lost 2 bases and J lost 7, with 8 bases in between. CDR3 sequence reads: CASSLRGVEKLFF. The CDR3 bases are TGTGCCAGCAGTTTACGTGGGGTTGAAAAACTGTTTTTT.

This clonotype was detected ten times or more. The CDR3: CASSLWTTDNQPQHF. The CDR3 DNA reads TGTGCCAGCAGTTTATGGACGACAGATAATCAGCCCCAGCATTTT. This rearrangement joins TRBV28 to TRBJ1-5, with D possibly TRBD1 on 5 matching bases. The V end was cut by 0 bases, the J end by 4 bases, with 10 bases between. The CDR3 totals 15 residues. CDR1 is MDHEN, CDR2 SYDVKM, per germline.

V gene TRBV24-1 combines with J gene TRBJ1-5; unclear D gene. V gave up 9 bases and J gave up 0 bases, with 11 bases separating them. The CDR3 spans 14 residues. Germline CDR1 and CDR2: KGHDR and SFDVKD. The CDR3 DNA reads TGTGCCACCGCTAAGCAATATAGCAATCAGCCCCAGCATTTT. It specifies CATAKQYSNQPQHF.

This clonotype was found a few times. The chain has TRBV15 and TRBJ1-3, with a weak D call TRBD1 (5 bases). The CDR3 covers 14 residues. Trimming cost V 5 bases and J 0 bases, with 8 bases left between them. Germline values: CDR1 LNHNV, CDR2 YYDKDF (reference sequence). The DNA for the CDR3 is TGTGCCACCAGCTTTGACAGCTCTGGAAACACCATATATTTT. Encoded protein: CATSFDSSGNTIYF.

This clonotype has just one count. CDR3 in DNA: TGTGCCAGCAGTTTCGATAGGGGATCGGAGACCCAGTACTTC. This translates into CASSFDRGSETQYF. The rearrangement joins TRBV12-3 or TRBV12-4 to TRBJ2-5; TRBD1 is a possible D gene (5 bases). The V gene lost 3 bases and the J gene lost 5 bases, with 13 bases spanning the gap. The CDR3 is 14 residues long.

This chain links TRBV28 with TRBJ2-7, with unresolved D. Germline CDR1 and CDR2: MDHEN and SYDVKM. Trimming left V 6 bases short and J 2 bases short, with 8 bases between. CDR3 length: 12 amino acids. CDR3: CASRVKTYEQYF. The CDR3 DNA follows: TGTGCCAGCAGAGTGAAAACCTACGAGCAGTACTTC.

The CDR3 spells CASSQDGTGNQPQHF. CDR3 sequence (DNA): TGCGCCAGCAGCCAAGATGGTACGGGGAATCAGCCCCAGCATTTT. This rearrangement joins TRBV4-3 to TRBJ1-5; no clear D. CDR3 size: 15 residues. Trimming took 0 bases from V and 4 from J, leaving 10 bases between them. Germline assignment: CDR1 LGHNA and CDR2 YSLEER.

This chain links TRBV4-1 with TRBJ1-5, with D uncertain. The germline V and J ends were trimmed by 1 base and 6 bases, with 10 bases remaining between them. The CDR3 runs to 14 residues. CDR1 is MGHRA and CDR2 is YSYEKL in the germline V gene. CDR3 DNA: TGCGCCAGCAGCCAAGGAATCTCGGGTCAGCCCCAGCATTTT. Protein sequence: CASSQGISGQPQHF.

The V call is TRBV7-2, the J call TRBJ1-6, with no clear D. Trimming removed 1 base from V and 4 bases from J, with 11 bases in between. The CDR3 sequence is 16 residues long. The germline CDR1 and CDR2 sequences are SGHTA and FQGNSA. The chain's CDR3 is CASSLGTKNYNSPLHF. CDR3 DNA sequence: TGTGCCAGCAGCTTAGGGACGAAGAATTATAATTCACCCCTCCACTTT.

CDR3 amino acids: CASSLSVLQNSPLHF. DNA for the CDR3: TGTGCCAGCAGCCTTTCGGTCCTACAAAATTCACCCCTCCACTTT. This chain connects TRBV3-1 to TRBJ1-6; D not certain. Germline CDR1 LGHDT, CDR2 YNNKEL (reference sequence). The ends were cut back, 4 bases at V and 7 bases at J, with 14 bases in the middle. CDR3 size: 15 residues.

This clonotype has a handful of counts. V and J are TRBV29-1 and TRBJ1-1, with a possible D match to TRBD1 (5 bases). CDR1 is SQVTM and CDR2 is ANQGSEA in the germline V gene. The V end was cut by 4 bases, the J end by 0 bases, with 9 bases between. The CDR3 covers 13 residues. CDR3 protein: CSVGGRLNTEAFF. The CDR3 nucleotides read TGCAGCGTTGGGGGGAGATTGAACACTGAAGCTTTCTTT. Combining the CDR3 with reference TRBV29-1 and TRBJ1-1 gives the whole variable domain SAVISQKPSRDICQRGTSLTIQCQVDSQVTMMFWYRQQPGQSLTLIATANQGSEATYESGFVIDKFPISRPNLTFSTLTVSNMSPEDSSIYLCSVGGRLNTEAFFGQGTRLTVV.

This clonotype occurred a few times. The chain is built from TRBV20-1 and TRBJ1-1, with D unresolved. Germline CDR1 reads DFQATT; CDR2 reads SNEGSKA (reference sequence). This CDR3 contains 14 residues. Trimming left V 5 bases short and J 0 bases short, with 13 bases between. CDR3 loop: CSAVKGTLNTEAFF. In DNA, the CDR3 is TGCAGTGCTGTTAAAGGCACCCTGAACACTGAAGCTTTCTTT.

V gene TRBV27 combines with J gene TRBJ1-1, with D possibly matching TRBD1 (5 bases). The germline V gene has CDR1 MNHEY and CDR2 SMNVEV (reference sequence). Trimming stripped 0 bases from V and 7 bases from J, with 15 bases between. CDR3 length equals 15 residues. CDR3 DNA: TGTGCCAGCAGTTTATCCGGGGGGTGGAGGAGTGAAGCTTTCTTT. This translates into CASSLSGGWRSEAFF.

The V call is TRBV5-1, the J call TRBJ1-2; 7 bases map to TRBD1. Trimming took 8 bases from V and 7 from J; bases not matched to a gene: 11. The CDR3 runs 13 residues. Germline V gives CDR1 SGHRS, CDR2 YFSETQ. Here the CDR3 DNA reads TGCGCCAGTGCGGACAGGCGGATCGGTGGCTACACCTTC. As protein: CASADRRIGGYTF.

This clonotype showed up just a few times. The chain is built from TRBV6-5 and TRBJ2-3; the match to TRBD2 covers 9 bases. This CDR3 has 15 residues. Looked up from germline, CDR1 is MNHEY and CDR2 is SVGAGI. The V gene end was trimmed by 6 bases and the J gene end by 5 bases; junction bases not matched to a gene: 9. The CDR3: CASRPIAGERDTQYF. CDR3 coding DNA: TGTGCCAGCAGACCGATAGCGGGAGAGAGAGATACGCAGTATTTT.

The chain combines TRBV19 with TRBJ1-5, with no clear D. The CDR3 runs 18 residues. Germline CDR1 and CDR2: LNHDA and SQIVND (reference sequence). The V gene lost 6 bases and the J gene lost 1 base, with 22 bases spanning the gap. Here the CDR3 reads CASSTLRLRGKSNQPQHF. CDR3 coding DNA: TGTGCCAGTAGCACTTTACGTCTCCGGGGTAAAAGCAATCAGCCCCAGCATTTT.

The chain carries TRBV4-1 and TRBJ1-5, with 7 bases fitting TRBD1. This CDR3 spans 17 amino acids. From germline, CDR1 is MGHRA and CDR2 YSYEKL. Germline trimming cut 3 bases from V and 3 bases from J; bases unmatched to any gene: 11. CDR3 protein: CASSHPQTGTDNQPQHF. DNA for the CDR3: TGCGCCAGCAGCCATCCCCAAACCGGGACAGACAATCAGCCCCAGCATTTT.

The V and J genes are TRBV12-3 or TRBV12-4 and TRBJ1-2, with D unresolved. Trimming left V 3 bases short and J 4 bases short, with 9 bases between. The CDR3 is made up of 13 amino acids. The CDR3 sequence is CASSLRQTYGYTF. Written as DNA, the CDR3 is TGTGCCAGCAGTTTGCGTCAGACCTATGGCTACACCTTC.

The V and J genes are TRBV12-3 or TRBV12-4 and TRBJ2-1; TRBD2 agrees at 9 bases. The CDR3 has 15 amino acids. With 3 bases clipped from V and 5 bases from J, the junction kept 5 bases outside the gene matches. This CDR3 is CASSFAGGNDNEQFF. CDR3 sequence (DNA): TGTGCCAGCAGTTTTGCGGGAGGGAATGACAATGAGCAGTTCTTC.

Only one count was recorded for this clonotype. V is TRBV11-2 and J is TRBJ1-4, with unresolved D. The CDR3 loop spans 11 amino acids. V lost 3 bases, J lost 10 bases, and 6 bases lay in between. Germline V gene sequence: CDR1 SGHAT, CDR2 FQNNGV. The CDR3 region has the DNA TGTGCCAGCAGCTTGAAAGGAAAACTGTTTTTT. Protein: CASSLKGKLFF.